Here is one T cell receptor beta chain with its context. This clonotype was observed many times. Its antigen is not yet known. No much larger clonotype is one base removed from it; base qualities were not supplied. The CDR3 starts with the cysteine, ends with the valine, and has 12 residues. The read is trimmed to its CDR3 DNA, 36 bases read in frame from base 1. The germline V gene provides CDR1 MNHEY and CDR2 SVGEGT. V is reduced by 5 bases and J by 2 bases, leaving a spacing of 7 bases between them. The sample was run on an Illumina Genome Analyzer IIx. TCRdb reprocessing: public reads trimmed at Q25 with fastp, clones called with MiXCR, in-frame beta chains kept. Every CDR3 protein is listed once, alongside the most common genes and DNA of its rows. A total of some 48,000 distinct CDR3 sequences appear in this sample, 7.3% of them only once. The ten biggest clones cover roughly 15% of the sample.

This specimen belongs to a study of patients with pleural tuberculosis (dated by TCRdb to 2013 to 2016). The rearrangement joined TRBV6-2 or TRBV6-3 to TRBJ2-7, with an unclear D gene assignment. This clonotype originated in a human donor with pleural tuberculosis. This receptor carries the CDR3 CASSRPAYEQYV. Read as DNA, the sequence is TGTGCCAGCAGTCGGCCAGCCTACGAGCAGTACGTC.